What follows are 31 T cell receptor beta chains derived from one specimen sequenced in a study of identical twins. One entry per CDR3 protein, called by TCRdb with MiXCR from the 5' RACE reads. The sample lists around 280,000 distinct CDR3 sequences, under 9% occurring once. This sample was shared with a second study, whose subject was yellow fever vaccine responses in identical twins.

Sequencing was performed on memory (CD45RO+) T cells sorted from blood. The receptors originated from a woman aged 18-35 years in good health.

A note on this clonotype: At one end, the junction sequence differs from germline, possibly due to a read error. The J gene is TRBJ2-1, the V gene TRBV24-1; D is unclear. The V gene's germline CDR1 is KGHDR and CDR2 SFDVKD. The CDR3 loop spans 14 amino acids. For the CDR3, the DNA is TGTGCCACCAGTTATTTGCAAACTTACAATGAGCAGTTCTTC. The encoded protein is CATSYLQTYNEQFF.

This clonotype was counted many times. The chain employs TRBV5-1 and TRBJ2-4; a possible D gene is TRBD1 (6 bases). V was shortened by 0 bases and J by 13 bases, with 11 bases between the two germline ends. CDR1 is SGHRS, CDR2 YFSETQ, per germline. The length of the CDR3 is 12 residues. The CDR3 DNA is TGCGCCAGCAGCTTGGAGTGGGGGCCCCAGTACTTC. Its protein product is CASSLEWGPQYF.

This clonotype was seen only a few times. The chain couples TRBV27 to TRBJ2-1, with a weak D call TRBD2 (6 bases). Per the germline V gene, CDR1 is MNHEY and CDR2 is SMNVEV (reference sequence). Trimming shortened V by 6 bases and J by 0 bases, and 15 bases separated the two germline ends. This CDR3 contains 16 residues. The CDR3 DNA reads TGTGCCAGCAGACAGGTGCGGGGATTCTCCTACAATGAGCAGTTCTTC. Amino acid sequence: CASRQVRGFSYNEQFF.

There are many counts of this clonotype. The chain combines TRBV5-1 with TRBJ2-1; the match to TRBD2 covers 7 bases. V gave up 3 bases and J gave up 12 bases; unmatched junction bases: 6. Germline CDR1 is SGHRS and CDR2 is YFSETQ. This CDR3 spans 12 amino acids. CDR3 sequence: CASSSTGGGQFF. For the CDR3, the DNA is TGCGCCAGCAGCTCCACGGGAGGTGGGCAGTTCTTC.

This clonotype was seen repeatedly, ten times or more. The genes are TRBV5-1 and TRBJ2-3; 7 bases map to TRBD2. Looked up from germline, CDR1 is SGHRS and CDR2 is YFSETQ. The CDR3 is 15 residues long. V was clipped by 0 bases and J by 5 bases; unmatched bases: 6. The CDR3 DNA sequence: TGCGCCAGCAGCTTGGTAAGCGGGGATGGAGATACGCAGTATTTT. Residues: CASSLVSGDGDTQYF. The entire variable domain, with the rest obtained from reference TRBV5-1 and TRBJ2-3, is as follows: KAGVTQTPRYLIKTRGQQVTLSCSPISGHRSVSWYQQTPGQGLQFLFEYFSETQRNKGNFPGRFSGRQFSNSRSEMNVSTLELGDSALYLCASSLVSGDGDTQYFGPGTRLTVL.

The CDR3 is CATSVGANQPQHF. The CDR3 DNA sequence: TGTGCCACCAGTGTTGGAGCAAATCAGCCCCAGCATTTT. The chain employs TRBV24-1 and TRBJ1-5; D gene uncertain. The V gene's germline CDR1 is KGHDR and CDR2 SFDVKD. Between the trimmed V and J ends, which lost 5 bases and 4 bases, there was a span of 8 bases. The CDR3 sequence is 13 residues long.

This clonotype occurred many times. The rearrangement uses TRBV12-3 or TRBV12-4 and TRBJ2-2; possible D gene TRBD2, 5 bases. Trimming took 7 bases from V and 7 from J, leaving 16 bases between them. The CDR3 runs 14 residues. The CDR3 region is CASTRTGIGGELFF. The CDR3 DNA reads as TGTGCCAGCACCCGGACTGGAATCGGCGGGGAGCTGTTTTTT.

A few counts support this clonotype. The chain couples TRBV5-1 to TRBJ2-2, with D perhaps matching TRBD2 (7 bases). The CDR3 has 15 residues. Deletions cut 6 bases from V and 3 bases from J, with 15 bases between. Germline loops: CDR1 SGHRS, CDR2 YFSETQ. The DNA for the CDR3 is TGCGCCAGCACCGGTCGGGGGGCGGACACCGGGGAGCTGTTTTTT. Its protein is CASTGRGADTGELFF.

J is TRBJ2-7 and V is TRBV5-1; 7 bases agree with TRBD2. Trimming at V came to 0 bases and at J to 5 bases, leaving 14 bases not matched to a gene. The CDR3 contains 17 residues. Germline V gene lookup returns CDR1 SGHRS and CDR2 YFSETQ. Written as DNA, the CDR3 is TGCGCCAGCAGCTTGGGGTCGGCGGGAGTGGTATCGGACGAGCAGTACTTC. Its translation: CASSLGSAGVVSDEQYF.

The chain has TRBV5-1 and TRBJ2-1; 9 bases line up with TRBD2. Trimming removed 4 bases from V and 8 bases from J; junction bases left unmatched: 10. Germline values: CDR1 SGHRS, CDR2 YFSETQ. The CDR3 sequence is 15 residues long. The CDR3 DNA reads TGCGCCAGCAGCAGAGCGGGGGGCCAAGTTGATGAGCAGTTCTTC. This encodes CASSRAGGQVDEQFF.

This clonotype showed up many times. The J gene is TRBJ2-1, the V gene TRBV18; D unclear. Germline CDR1 is KGHSH and CDR2 is LQKENI. Trimming left V 0 bases short and J 1 base short, with 10 bases between. The CDR3 has 16 amino acids. The CDR3 sequence: CASSPPASASYNEQFF. Written as DNA, the CDR3 is TGTGCCAGCTCACCACCCGCCTCCGCTTCCTACAATGAGCAGTTCTTC.

This clonotype was counted at least ten times. The rearrangement uses TRBV5-1 and TRBJ1-5, with D possibly matching TRBD1 (6 bases). Looked up from germline, CDR1 is SGHRS and CDR2 is YFSETQ. Trimming cost V 0 bases and J 0 bases, with 10 bases left between them. This CDR3 spans 16 amino acids. CDR3 nucleotides: TGCGCCAGCAGCTTGGGCCCAGGGGATAGCAATCAGCCCCAGCATTTT. Translation gives CASSLGPGDSNQPQHF.

A word on this clonotype: Possible read error: a much larger clone is one base away. V and J are TRBV6-2 or TRBV6-3 and TRBJ2-1, with D unresolved. This CDR3 spans 16 amino acids. V dropped 6 bases and J dropped 4 bases, with 19 bases sitting between them. Germline V gene sequence: CDR1 MNHEY, CDR2 SVGEGT. CDR3 region: CASSEGGVVPYNEQFF. CDR3 sequence (DNA): TGTGCCAGCAGCGAAGGTGGGGTAGTGCCTTACAATGAGCAGTTCTTC.

Only a few counts were recorded for this clonotype. The chain links TRBV18 to TRBJ1-2; D gene uncertain. There are 14 residues in the CDR3. V was trimmed by 3 bases and J by 2 bases, leaving 10 bases between them. Germline V gene sequence: CDR1 KGHSH, CDR2 LQKENI. The CDR3 reads CASSPASDNYGYTF. The CDR3, as DNA: TGTGCCAGCTCACCGGCGTCTGACAACTATGGCTACACCTTC.

This clonotype showed up many times. The chain employs TRBV7-8 and TRBJ1-5; 7 bases map to TRBD1. The CDR3 has 14 amino acids. V trimming: 5 bases; J trimming: 6 bases; junction bases outside the gene matches: 7. Germline-derived CDR1 and CDR2 are SGHVS and FQNEAQ. CDR3 sequence (DNA): TGTGCCAGCAGCGCTGACAGGGAGATTCAGCCCCAGCATTTT. Translating it yields CASSADREIQPQHF.

This clonotype has more than one count but fewer than ten. The chain uses TRBV6-2 or TRBV6-3 and TRBJ2-1; TRBD2 aligns across 13 bases. Germline CDR1 MNHEY, CDR2 SVGEGT. The J segment lost 11 bases and the V segment lost 7 bases, leaving 11 bases of the junction unmatched. The CDR3 is made up of 15 amino acids. The chain's CDR3 is CASTAGTSGAHQQFF. For the CDR3, the DNA is TGTGCCAGCACCGCCGGGACTAGCGGGGCCCACCAGCAGTTCTTC.

This clonotype was detected only once. The chain recombines TRBV11-2 with TRBJ2-7; perhaps D is TRBD1 or TRBD2 (5 bases each). Trimming took 2 bases from V and 2 from J, leaving 19 bases between them. Germline assignment: CDR1 SGHAT and CDR2 FQNNGV. The CDR3 contains 17 residues. This CDR3 is CASSLLRGRVSTYEQYF. CDR3 in DNA: TGTGCCAGCAGCTTATTGAGGGGTCGTGTCAGTACCTACGAGCAGTACTTC.

This chain uses TRBV7-9 with TRBJ2-1, with 12 nucleotides matching TRBD1. The CDR3 runs 16 residues. Germline V CDR1 and CDR2: SEHNR, FQNEAQ (reference sequence). The J segment lost 7 bases and the V segment lost 4 bases, leaving 8 bases of the junction unmatched. The CDR3 sequence is CASSYPGQGAVNEQFF. The CDR3 region has the DNA TGTGCCAGCAGCTACCCGGGACAGGGGGCCGTTAATGAGCAGTTCTTC.

This rearrangement joins TRBV19 to TRBJ1-2; tentatively, D is TRBD1 (5 bases). The CDR3 contains 14 residues. Deletions cut 6 bases from V and 8 bases from J, with 19 bases between. Germline V gene sequence: CDR1 LNHDA, CDR2 SQIVND (reference sequence). CDR3 DNA: TGTGCCAGTAGAACGGGCCAGGGAACTACCGGCTACACCTTC. Residues: CASRTGQGTTGYTF. The variable domain in full, with the rest retrieved from reference TRBV19 and TRBJ1-2, is DGGITQSPKYLFRKEGQNVTLSCEQNLNHDAMYWYRQDPGQGLRLIYYSQIVNDFQKGDIAEGYSVSREKKESFPLTVTSAQKNPTAFYLCASRTGQGTTGYTFGSGTRLTVV.

This clonotype was picked up a small number of times. This chain joins TRBV27 and TRBJ2-2; TRBD2 might be the D (5 bases). The ends were cut back, 3 bases at V and 7 bases at J, with 12 bases in the middle. Per the germline V gene, CDR1 is MNHEY and CDR2 is SMNVEV (reference sequence). This CDR3 has 14 residues. In DNA form, the CDR3 reads TGTGCCAGCAGTTTGCTGGGAGAGGGCGGGGAGCTGTTTTTT. This gives the protein CASSLLGEGGELFF.

A few counts support this clonotype. CDR3 sequence reads: CASRQPRDYFYEQYF. The CDR3 bases are TGTGCCAGCAGACAACCCCGGGACTACTTTTACGAGCAGTACTTC. The rearrangement joins TRBV28 to TRBJ2-7, with 7 bases aligning to TRBD2. The V segment lost 6 bases and the J segment 4 bases; nucleotides outside the gene matches: 12. The CDR3 loop spans 15 amino acids. Germline V gene lookup returns CDR1 MDHEN and CDR2 SYDVKM.

This clonotype was found many times. The chain couples TRBV10-2 to TRBJ2-7, with 11 bases matching TRBD2. V shed 4 bases, J shed 4 bases, and the junction held 3 bases outside the gene matches. Germline assignment: CDR1 WSHSY and CDR2 SAAADI. The CDR3 extends over 14 amino acids. The CDR3 protein is CASSGLAGSYEQYV. DNA for the CDR3: TGCGCCAGCAGTGGACTAGCGGGGAGTTACGAGCAGTACGTC.

This clonotype was found a few times. The rearrangement joins TRBV12-3 or TRBV12-4 to TRBJ1-4; 11 nucleotides match TRBD1. The CDR3 spans 15 residues. The V and J ends lost 3 bases and 8 bases, in that order; junction bases with no gene match: 5. The CDR3 loop reads CASSFRTGGVEKLFF. In nucleotides, the CDR3 is TGTGCCAGCAGTTTCCGGACAGGGGGCGTCGAAAAACTGTTTTTT.

The chain links TRBV20-1 to TRBJ1-4, with D tentatively TRBD1 (5 bases). Trimming removed 4 bases at V and 17 bases at J, with 23 bases between. The CDR3 extends over 13 amino acids. Germline assignment: CDR1 DFQATT and CDR2 SNEGSKA (reference sequence). CDR3 nucleotides: TGCAGTGCTATGAGGGGTCAGGAGGGGAACCCTTTTTTT. Translating gives CSAMRGQEGNPFF.

This clonotype was counted at least ten times. The CDR3 protein is CASTQTGVNTEAFF. The CDR3 DNA follows: TGTGCCAGCACCCAAACAGGGGTGAACACTGAAGCTTTCTTT. The J gene is TRBJ1-1, the V gene TRBV7-9; 7 nucleotides align to TRBD1. The CDR3 has 14 amino acids. The trim removed 7 bases at V and 0 bases at J, leaving 5 bases unmatched. Germline V gene data show CDR1 as SEHNR and CDR2 as FQNEAQ (reference sequence).

This clonotype was counted between two and nine times. The CDR3 reads CASSLQEGTQETQYF. CDR3 sequence (DNA): TGTGCCAGCAGCTTGCAAGAAGGGACCCAAGAGACCCAGTACTTC. The rearrangement joins TRBV5-5 to TRBJ2-5, with D perhaps assigned TRBD1 or TRBD2 (5 bases each). The V gene lost 1 base and the J gene lost 1 base, with 11 bases spanning the gap. The germline CDR1 and CDR2 sequences are SGHKS and YYEKEE (reference sequence). The length of the CDR3 is 15 residues. Based on the CDR3 plus reference TRBV5-5 and TRBJ2-5, the full variable domain is DAGVTQSPTHLIKTRGQQVTLRCSPISGHKSVSWYQQVLGQGPQFIFQYYEKEERGRGNFPDRFSARQFPNYSSELNVNALLLGDSALYLCASSLQEGTQETQYFGPGTRLLVL.

This clonotype was found a few times. The chain links TRBV2 to TRBJ2-7; D gene ambiguous. V lost 4 bases, J lost 8 bases, and 9 bases lay in between. The germline V gene encodes CDR1 SNHLY and CDR2 FYNNEI. The CDR3 is 11 residues long. Here the CDR3 DNA reads TGTGCCAGCAGTGGACATATGCAGCAGTACGTC. Its translation is CASSGHMQQYV.

This clonotype was picked up a small number of times. The chain is built from TRBV12-3 or TRBV12-4 and TRBJ2-7; D is undetermined. The CDR3 runs 15 residues. V was pared by 3 bases and J by 1 base, with 13 bases between. In DNA form, the CDR3 reads TGTGCCAGCAGTTTCGGTAACAGACGATCCTACGAGCAGTACTTC. It specifies CASSFGNRRSYEQYF.

The V and J genes are TRBV2 and TRBJ2-5, with 11 bases aligning to TRBD1. The CDR3 has 14 amino acids. With V trimmed by 4 bases and J by 5 bases, 3 bases remained unmatched. Germline V gives CDR1 SNHLY, CDR2 FYNNEI. The CDR3: CASSADRGRETQYF. The CDR3 region has the DNA TGTGCCAGCAGTGCGGACAGGGGGCGGGAGACCCAGTACTTC.

The sample holds many counts of this clonotype. This chain uses TRBV5-1 with TRBJ1-1; D ambiguous. Deletions cut 7 bases from V and 1 base from J, with 17 bases between. Germline CDR1 reads SGHRS; CDR2 reads YFSETQ. This CDR3 contains 15 residues. Here the CDR3 reads CASGGMDGPNTEAFF. For the CDR3, the DNA is TGCGCCAGCGGCGGAATGGACGGACCGAACACTGAAGCTTTCTTT.

The rearrangement joins TRBV24-1 to TRBJ1-2; D remains unclear. Per the germline V gene, CDR1 is KGHDR and CDR2 is SFDVKD. Trimming pared 1 base from V and 7 bases from J, leaving 6 bases between. The CDR3 consists of 12 residues. The CDR3 DNA is TGTGCCACCAGTGATTTTTATTCTGGCTACACCTTC. Its translation: CATSDFYSGYTF.